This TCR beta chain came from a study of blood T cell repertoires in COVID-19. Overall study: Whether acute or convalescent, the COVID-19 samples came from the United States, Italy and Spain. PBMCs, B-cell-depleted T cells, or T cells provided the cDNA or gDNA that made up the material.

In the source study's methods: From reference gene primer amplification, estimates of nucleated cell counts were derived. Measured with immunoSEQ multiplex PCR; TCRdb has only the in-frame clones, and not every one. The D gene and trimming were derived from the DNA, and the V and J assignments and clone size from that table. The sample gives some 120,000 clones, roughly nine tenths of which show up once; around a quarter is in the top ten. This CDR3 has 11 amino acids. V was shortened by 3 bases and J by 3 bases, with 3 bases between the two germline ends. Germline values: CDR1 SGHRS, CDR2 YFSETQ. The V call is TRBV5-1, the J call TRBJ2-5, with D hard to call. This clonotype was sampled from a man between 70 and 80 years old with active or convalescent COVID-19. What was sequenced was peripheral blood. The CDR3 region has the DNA TGCGCCAGCAGCTCTAAAGAGACCCAGTACTTC. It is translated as CASSSKETQYF.